These 24 T cell receptor beta chains came from one sample sequenced in a study of PD-L1 blockade in urothelial cancer. Time point: peripheral blood 6 weeks after treatment start. Only in-frame clones appear in the TCRdb table, and some are missing; sequencing was by immunoSEQ multiplex PCR. Among roughly 100,000 clones listed, around 78% were seen once. The specimen comprised PBMCs, sampled around atezolizumab (anti-PD-L1) treatment. The source of these receptors is a man aged 70-80 years with urothelial cancer.

This chain connects TRBV29-1 to TRBJ2-2, with 10 bases that match TRBD1. This CDR3 is 17 amino acids long. With 4 bases clipped from V and 3 bases from J, the junction kept 11 bases outside the gene matches. Germline V gives CDR1 SQVTM, CDR2 ANQGSEA. In DNA form, the CDR3 reads TGCAGCGTTGTACAGACAGGGGGCGGTTTGGACACCGGGGAGCTGTTTTTT. Its translation: CSVVQTGGGLDTGELFF.

The chain carries TRBV29-1 and TRBJ2-6; D is possibly TRBD2 (7 bases). The CDR3 runs 14 residues. V was pared by 5 bases and J by 7 bases, with 15 bases between. Germline V gene data show CDR1 as SQVTM and CDR2 as ANQGSEA. In nucleotides, the CDR3 is TGCAGCGTTTATGGGGGAGGGGGAGCCAACGTCCTGACTTTC. Translation: CSVYGGGGANVLTF.

The chain carries TRBV4-2 and TRBJ2-1; 8 nucleotides match TRBD2. The germline V gene has CDR1 LGHNA and CDR2 YNFKEQ. J gave up 6 bases and V 0 bases, and 10 bases lay outside the gene matches. The CDR3 covers 17 residues. The CDR3 loop reads CASSQEAGGFLLNEQFF. CDR3 coding DNA: TGTGCCAGCAGCCAAGAGGCGGGGGGCTTCCTGCTCAATGAGCAGTTCTTC.

This chain connects TRBV27 to TRBJ1-1; tentatively, D is TRBD1 (5 bases). The CDR3 contains 13 residues. CDR1 and CDR2 (germline): MNHEY, SMNVEV (reference sequence). Trimming cost V 6 bases and J 3 bases, with 11 bases left between them. The CDR3 spells CASSPGGYTEAFF. The CDR3 DNA reads TGTGCCAGCAGCCCTGGGGGGTACACTGAAGCTTTCTTT.

V gene TRBV19 combines with J gene TRBJ1-1; D ambiguous. Per germline, CDR1 LNHDA and CDR2 SQIVND (reference sequence). With 5 bases removed from V and 1 base from J, the gap between germline ends came to 5 bases. This CDR3 spans 12 amino acids. The CDR3 is CASSFQNTEAFF. The DNA of the CDR3 is TGTGCCAGTAGTTTTCAGAACACTGAAGCTTTCTTT.

The gene calls are TRBV2 and TRBJ2-7; 7 bases agree with TRBD1. After removal of 6 bases from V and 0 bases from J, the junction contained 5 bases not matched to a gene. This CDR3 spans 14 amino acids. CDR1 is SNHLY, CDR2 FYNNEI, per germline. DNA of the CDR3: TGTGCCAGCAGGCCGGGACAGAACTCCTACGAGCAGTACTTC. Translation gives CASRPGQNSYEQYF.

The rearrangement uses TRBV6-5 and TRBJ2-7, with 7 bases fitting TRBD2. CDR1 is MNHEY, CDR2 SVGAGI, per germline. CDR3 length: 11 residues. Trimming took 6 bases from V and 4 from J; bases not matched to a gene: 0. The CDR3 protein is CASRRGYEQYF. CDR3 bases: TGTGCCAGCAGGCGGGGGTACGAGCAGTACTTC.

The V and J genes are TRBV5-4 and TRBJ2-5; 7 bases agree with TRBD1. V trimming: 3 bases; J trimming: 1 base; junction bases outside the gene matches: 6. The CDR3 is 15 residues long. In germline, CDR1 is SGHNT, CDR2 YYREEE (reference sequence). CDR3 sequence: CASSYEQGPQETQYF. The CDR3, as DNA: TGTGCCAGCAGCTATGAACAGGGGCCCCAAGAGACCCAGTACTTC.

The genes are TRBV9 and TRBJ2-4; 11 bases are a match to TRBD1. The junction had 8 bases not matched to a gene; V was cut back by 0 bases and J by 0 bases. This CDR3 spans 19 amino acids. From germline, CDR1 is SGDLS and CDR2 YYNGEE. CDR3 in amino acids: CASSVATGTGGIAKNIQYF. DNA of the CDR3: TGTGCCAGCAGCGTAGCTACCGGGACAGGGGGGATAGCCAAAAACATTCAGTACTTC.

The rearrangement joins TRBV19 to TRBJ2-5; TRBD2 matches 8 bases. Germline V CDR1 and CDR2: LNHDA, SQIVND (reference sequence). This CDR3 is built from 16 residues. V was pared by 4 bases and J by 4 bases, with 11 bases of the junction left unmatched. The DNA of the CDR3 is TGTGCCAGTAGTACCACTAGCGGCGGAGGAGGAGAGACCCAGTACTTC. Its translation: CASSTTSGGGGETQYF.

This chain links TRBV19 with TRBJ2-3; D is uncertain. V lost 0 bases, J lost 7 bases, and 8 bases lay in between. Germline CDR1 is LNHDA and CDR2 is SQIVND (reference sequence). The CDR3 has 13 residues. CDR3 sequence: CASSIDLTYTQYF. CDR3 sequence (DNA): TGTGCCAGTAGTATAGATCTGACATATACGCAGTATTTT.

This rearrangement joins TRBV10-3 to TRBJ1-6, with D possibly TRBD1 on 6 matching bases. With 3 bases removed from V and 14 bases from J, the gap between germline ends came to 20 bases. CDR3 length equals 15 residues. Germline values: CDR1 ENHRY, CDR2 SYGVKD. CDR3 in DNA: TGTGCCATCAGTGATAGTGGGGGCCAGAAAGTGGCCCTCCACTTT. Protein sequence: CAISDSGGQKVALHF.

The chain employs TRBV7-9 and TRBJ1-2; 9 bases line up with TRBD1. Trimming took 4 bases from V and 8 from J; bases not matched to a gene: 8. This CDR3 contains 14 residues. Germline loops: CDR1 SEHNR, CDR2 FQNEAQ (reference sequence). The CDR3 loop is CASSSPDRGKGYTF. The DNA of the CDR3 is TGTGCCAGCAGCTCCCCCGACAGGGGGAAAGGCTACACCTTC.

The chain combines TRBV20-1 with TRBJ1-1, with D possibly matching TRBD1 (5 bases). V was shortened by 2 bases and J by 11 bases, with 12 bases between the two germline ends. The CDR3 runs to 11 residues. Per the germline V gene, CDR1 is DFQATT and CDR2 is SNEGSKA (reference sequence). The CDR3 DNA reads TGCAGTGCTAGACCAGACAGAGCGGCTTTCTTT. It is translated as CSARPDRAAFF.

The chain combines TRBV5-4 with TRBJ2-5, with a possible D match to TRBD1 (6 bases). Per germline, CDR1 SGHNT and CDR2 YYREEE (reference sequence). The CDR3 sequence is 14 residues long. The ends were cut back, 2 bases at V and 4 bases at J, with 12 bases in the middle. CDR3 residues: CASSLKGVPETQYF. In DNA, the CDR3 is TGTGCCAGCAGCTTAAAGGGGGTTCCAGAGACCCAGTACTTC.

This chain uses TRBV28 with TRBJ2-2, with 7 bases fitting TRBD2. Germline CDR1 reads MDHEN; CDR2 reads SYDVKM. The V and J ends lost 3 bases and 4 bases, in that order; junction bases with no gene match: 5. CDR3 size: 15 residues. CDR3 in amino acids: CASSLGGVGTGELFF. The CDR3 nucleotides read TGTGCCAGCAGTTTGGGAGGGGTGGGCACCGGGGAGCTGTTTTTT.

The chain recombines TRBV19 with TRBJ2-7, with 8 bases that match TRBD1. CDR3 length equals 13 residues. Per germline, CDR1 LNHDA and CDR2 SQIVND (reference sequence). J lost 4 bases, V lost 5 bases, and 4 bases had no gene match. CDR3 sequence reads: CASSAGGPYEQYF. The CDR3 nucleotides read TGTGCCAGTAGTGCAGGGGGCCCATACGAGCAGTACTTC.

This chain connects TRBV5-1 to TRBJ1-1, with D possibly matching TRBD1 (5 bases). CDR3 length: 14 residues. The germline V gene has CDR1 SGHRS and CDR2 YFSETQ. Trimming shortened V by 5 bases and J by 1 base, and 12 bases separated the two germline ends. In DNA form, the CDR3 reads TGCGCCAGCAGACTGGATCAGGGGAACACTGAAGCTTTCTTT. Amino acid sequence: CASRLDQGNTEAFF.

This chain links TRBV10-3 with TRBJ1-3; D is unclear. V lost 0 bases, J lost 1 base, and 10 bases lay in between. Per the germline V gene, CDR1 is ENHRY and CDR2 is SYGVKD. The CDR3 covers 16 residues. CDR3 coding DNA: TGTGCCATCAGTGAGTCGGGAGGGATTTCTGGAAACACCATATATTTT. Translated: CAISESGGISGNTIYF.

This rearrangement joins TRBV15 to TRBJ2-5; TRBD1 agrees at 8 bases. The ends lost 3 bases at V and 5 bases at J; junction bases unmatched: 2. Looked up from germline, CDR1 is LNHNV and CDR2 is YYDKDF (reference sequence). The CDR3 runs to 13 residues. CDR3: CATSSGQGETQYF. The CDR3 DNA reads TGTGCCACCAGCAGCGGACAGGGTGAGACCCAGTACTTC.

The rearrangement joins TRBV7-3 to TRBJ2-2; a weak D match, TRBD1 (5 bases). In germline, CDR1 is SGHTA, CDR2 FQGTGA. CDR3 length equals 14 residues. The V end was cut by 5 bases, the J end by 5 bases, with 12 bases between. CDR3 residues: CASSVLTATGELFF. CDR3 sequence (DNA): TGTGCCAGCAGCGTCCTGACAGCTACCGGGGAGCTGTTTTTT.

This chain links TRBV5-4 with TRBJ1-2; D might be TRBD1 (5 bases). CDR3 length equals 14 residues. Deletions cut 4 bases from V and 0 bases from J, with 10 bases between. Looked up from germline, CDR1 is SGHNT and CDR2 is YYREEE (reference sequence). The CDR3 here is CASSPDSSNYGYTF. The DNA of the CDR3 is TGTGCCAGCAGCCCTGACAGCTCTAACTATGGCTACACCTTC. The full variable domain, its missing parts supplied by reference TRBV5-4 and TRBJ1-2, is ETGVTQSPTHLIKTRGQQVTLRCSSQSGHNTVSWYQQALGQGPQFIFQYYREEENGRGNFPPRFSGLQFPNYSSELNVNALELDDSALYLCASSPDSSNYGYTFGSGTRLTVV.

This clone was picked up one time. The rearrangement joins TRBV19 to TRBJ1-1; 7 nucleotides agree with TRBD1. Trimming removed 7 bases from V and 10 bases from J; junction bases left unmatched: 15. This CDR3 has 14 amino acids. CDR1 and CDR2 from the germline V gene are LNHDA and SQIVND (reference sequence). This chain's CDR3 is CASTPGQLLGGAFF. The CDR3 nucleotides read TGTGCCAGTACCCCGGGACAGTTGCTTGGAGGAGCTTTCTTT.

The chain is built from TRBV7-8 and TRBJ1-2, with D maybe TRBD1 (6 bases). The germline V and J ends were trimmed by 1 base and 4 bases, with 13 bases remaining between them. Germline V lookup: CDR1 SGHVS, CDR2 FQNEAQ. This CDR3 spans 15 amino acids. The CDR3 is CASSLDRTATYGYTF. The CDR3 bases are TGTGCCAGCAGCTTAGACAGGACAGCGACCTATGGCTACACCTTC.